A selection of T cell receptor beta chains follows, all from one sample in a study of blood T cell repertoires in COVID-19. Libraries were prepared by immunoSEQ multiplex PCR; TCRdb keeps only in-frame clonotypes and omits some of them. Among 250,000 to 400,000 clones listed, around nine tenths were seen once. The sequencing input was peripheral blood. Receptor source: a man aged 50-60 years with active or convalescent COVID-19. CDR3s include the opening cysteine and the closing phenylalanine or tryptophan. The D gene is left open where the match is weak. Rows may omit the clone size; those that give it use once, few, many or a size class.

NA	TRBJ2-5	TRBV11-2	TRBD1	CASSPTTGSETQYF	TGTGCCAGCAGCCCCACGACAGGGTCAGAGACCCAGTACTTC
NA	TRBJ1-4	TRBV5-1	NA	CASSSSPTGIGSEKLFF	TGCGCCAGCAGCTCATCCCCGACAGGTATAGGGAGTGAAAAACTGTTTTTT
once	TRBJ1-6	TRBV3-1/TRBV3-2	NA	CASSPLNSPLHF	TGTGCCAGCAGCCCTCTTAATTCACCCCTCCACTTT
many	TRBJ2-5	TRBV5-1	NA	CASPEDSRSSRQETQYF	TGCGCCAGCCCGGAGGACTCTCGATCCTCGCGCCAAGAGACCCAGTACTTC
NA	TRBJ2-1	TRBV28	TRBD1	CASSPTGGYNEQFF	TGTGCCAGCAGTCCAACAGGGGGCTACAATGAGCAGTTCTTC
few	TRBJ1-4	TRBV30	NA	CAWSVYGSVDEKLFF	TGTGCCTGGAGTGTATATGGCTCCGTGGATGAAAAACTGTTTTTT
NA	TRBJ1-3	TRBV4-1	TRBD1	CASSRTGTGNTIYF	TGCGCCAGCAGCCGGACAGGTACTGGAAACACCATATATTTT
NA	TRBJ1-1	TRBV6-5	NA	CATESGFLADTEAFF	TGTGCCACCGAATCTGGCTTCCTCGCGGACACTGAAGCTTTCTTT
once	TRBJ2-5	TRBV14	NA	CASSQDRGGQETQYF	TGTGCCAGCAGCCAAGATAGGGGGGGCCAAGAGACCCAGTACTTC
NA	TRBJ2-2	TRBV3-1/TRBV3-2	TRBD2	CASRPIAGGPGELFF	TGTGCCAGCAGACCAATAGCGGGAGGGCCCGGGGAGCTGTTTTTT
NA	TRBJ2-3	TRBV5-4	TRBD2	CASARGSGQADTQYF	TGTGCCAGCGCTAGGGGTAGCGGGCAAGCAGATACGCAGTATTTT
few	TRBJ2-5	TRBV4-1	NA	CASSPSGQETQYF	TGCGCCAGCAGCCCCTCAGGCCAAGAGACCCAGTACTTC
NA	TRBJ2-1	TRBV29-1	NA	CSVESRFTAGSSYNEQFF	TGCAGCGTTGAAAGCCGGTTTACGGCGGGAAGCTCCTACAATGAGCAGTTCTTC
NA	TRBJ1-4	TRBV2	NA	CASRINGENEKLFF	TGTGCCAGCAGAATTAACGGGGAAAATGAAAAACTGTTTTTT
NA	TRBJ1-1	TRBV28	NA	CASSLTGRYTEAFF	TGTGCCAGCAGTTTAACGGGGAGGTACACTGAAGCTTTCTTT
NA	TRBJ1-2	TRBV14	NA	CASSRSSGHNYGYTF	TGTGCCAGCAGCCGGTCGAGCGGGCATAACTATGGCTACACCTTC
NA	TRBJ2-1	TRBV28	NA	CASAPVSYNEQFF	TGTGCCTCCGCGCCCGTATCCTACAATGAGCAGTTCTTC
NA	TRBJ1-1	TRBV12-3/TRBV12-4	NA	CASRPQDTEAFF	TGTGCCAGCAGACCCCAGGACACTGAAGCTTTCTTT
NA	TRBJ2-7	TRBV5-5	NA	CASSLASSGSTYEQYF	TGTGCCAGCAGCTTGGCCTCTAGTGGATCCACCTACGAGCAGTACTTC
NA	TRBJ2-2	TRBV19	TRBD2	CASSPRGLAGSGELFF	TGTGCCAGTAGTCCCCGCGGGCTAGCGGGATCCGGGGAGCTGTTTTTT
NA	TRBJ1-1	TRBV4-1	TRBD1	CASSHADRGRGTEAFF	TGCGCCAGCAGCCATGCTGACAGGGGGCGTGGGACTGAAGCTTTCTTT
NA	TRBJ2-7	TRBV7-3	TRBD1	CASSLGGTGKDEQYF	TGTGCCAGCAGCTTAGGCGGGACAGGGAAAGACGAGCAGTACTTC
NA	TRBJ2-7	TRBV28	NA	CASSLSLYEQYF	TGTGCCAGCAGTTTATCCCTATACGAGCAGTACTTC
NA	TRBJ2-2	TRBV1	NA	CTSSPSTGQGSTGELFF	TGCACCAGCAGCCCTTCGACGGGTCAGGGAAGCACCGGGGAGCTGTTTTTT
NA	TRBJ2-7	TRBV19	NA	CASSMGPSRGVHEQYF	TGTGCCAGTAGTATGGGCCCTAGCAGGGGGGTCCACGAGCAGTACTTC
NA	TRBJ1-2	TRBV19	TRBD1	CASEAGGESGYGYTF	TGTGCCAGTGAGGCAGGGGGCGAATCCGGCTATGGCTACACCTTC
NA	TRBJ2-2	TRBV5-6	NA	CASSWRTEGTGELFF	TGTGCCAGCAGCTGGAGGACAGAGGGAACCGGGGAGCTGTTTTTT
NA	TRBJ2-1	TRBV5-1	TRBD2	CASSPPGGSNEQFF	TGCGCCAGCAGCCCCCCGGGGGGTTCCAATGAGCAGTTCTTC
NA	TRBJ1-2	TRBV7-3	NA	CASSLGSGLGYGYTF	TGTGCCAGCAGCTTAGGTTCGGGGTTAGGCTATGGCTACACCTTC
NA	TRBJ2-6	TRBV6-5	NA	CASTNAGGANVLTF	TGTGCCAGCACCAACGCGGGGGGGGCCAACGTCCTGACTTTC